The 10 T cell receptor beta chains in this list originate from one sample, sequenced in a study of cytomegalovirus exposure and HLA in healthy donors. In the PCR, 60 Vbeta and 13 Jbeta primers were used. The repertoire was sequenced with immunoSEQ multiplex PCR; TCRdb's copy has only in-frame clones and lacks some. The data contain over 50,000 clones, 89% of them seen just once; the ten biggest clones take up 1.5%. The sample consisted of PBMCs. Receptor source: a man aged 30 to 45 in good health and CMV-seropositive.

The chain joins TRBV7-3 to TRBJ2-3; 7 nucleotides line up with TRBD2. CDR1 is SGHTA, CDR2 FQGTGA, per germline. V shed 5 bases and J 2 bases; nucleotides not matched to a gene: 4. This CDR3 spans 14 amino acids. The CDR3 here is CASSVGTTTDTQYF. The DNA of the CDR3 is TGTGCCAGCAGCGTAGGGACTACCACAGATACGCAGTATTTT.

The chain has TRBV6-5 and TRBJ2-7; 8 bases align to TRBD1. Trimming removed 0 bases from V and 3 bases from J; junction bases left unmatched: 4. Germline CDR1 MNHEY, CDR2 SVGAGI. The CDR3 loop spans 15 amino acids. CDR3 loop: CASSYSPGQVYEQYF. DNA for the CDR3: TGTGCCAGCAGTTACTCTCCGGGACAGGTCTACGAGCAGTACTTC.

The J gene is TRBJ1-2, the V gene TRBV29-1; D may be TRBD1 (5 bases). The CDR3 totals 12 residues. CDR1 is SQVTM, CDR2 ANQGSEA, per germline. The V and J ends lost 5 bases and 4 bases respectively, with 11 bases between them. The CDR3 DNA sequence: TGCAGCGTTAACCGACAGACCTATGGCTACACCTTC. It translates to CSVNRQTYGYTF.

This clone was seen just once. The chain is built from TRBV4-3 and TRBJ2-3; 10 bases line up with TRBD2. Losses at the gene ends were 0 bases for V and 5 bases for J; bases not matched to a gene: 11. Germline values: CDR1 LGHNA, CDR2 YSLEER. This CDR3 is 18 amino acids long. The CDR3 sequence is CASSQDGVLSGREDTQYF. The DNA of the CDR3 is TGCGCCAGCAGCCAAGATGGGGTTTTGAGCGGGAGGGAAGATACGCAGTATTTT.

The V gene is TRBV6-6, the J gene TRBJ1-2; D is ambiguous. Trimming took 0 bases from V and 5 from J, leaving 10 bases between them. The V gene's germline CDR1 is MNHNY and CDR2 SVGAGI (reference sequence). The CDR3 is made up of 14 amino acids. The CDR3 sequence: CASSYSGRAYGYTF. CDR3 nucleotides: TGTGCCAGCAGTTACTCCGGTAGAGCATATGGCTACACCTTC.

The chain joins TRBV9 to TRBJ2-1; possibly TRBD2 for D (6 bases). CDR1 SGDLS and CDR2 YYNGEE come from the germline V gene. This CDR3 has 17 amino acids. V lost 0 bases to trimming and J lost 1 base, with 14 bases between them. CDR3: CASSVVWGEASYNEQFF. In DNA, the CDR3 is TGTGCCAGCAGCGTAGTTTGGGGGGAGGCGTCCTACAATGAGCAGTTCTTC.

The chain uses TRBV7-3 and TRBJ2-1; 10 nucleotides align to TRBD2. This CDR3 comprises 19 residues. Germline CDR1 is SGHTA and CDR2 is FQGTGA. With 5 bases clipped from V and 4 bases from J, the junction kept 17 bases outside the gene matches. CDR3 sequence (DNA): TGTGCCAGCAGCCAAATCGGGACTAGCGCGAGAGCATCATACAATGAGCAGTTCTTC. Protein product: CASSQIGTSARASYNEQFF.

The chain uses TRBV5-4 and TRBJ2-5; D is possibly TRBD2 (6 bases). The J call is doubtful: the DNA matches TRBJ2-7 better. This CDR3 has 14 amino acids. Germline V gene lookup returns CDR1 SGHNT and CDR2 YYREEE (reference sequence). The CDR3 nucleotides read TGTGCCAGCAGCTTGGGGGGGGAGGCCTACGAGCAGTACTTC. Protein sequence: CASSLGGEAYEQYF.

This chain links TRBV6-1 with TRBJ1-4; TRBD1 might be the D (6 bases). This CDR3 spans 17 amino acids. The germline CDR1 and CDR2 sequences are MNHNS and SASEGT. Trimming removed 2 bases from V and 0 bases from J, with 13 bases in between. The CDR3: CASSESPWDTTNEKLFF. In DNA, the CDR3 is TGTGCCAGCAGTGAATCCCCTTGGGACACAACTAATGAAAAACTGTTTTTT.

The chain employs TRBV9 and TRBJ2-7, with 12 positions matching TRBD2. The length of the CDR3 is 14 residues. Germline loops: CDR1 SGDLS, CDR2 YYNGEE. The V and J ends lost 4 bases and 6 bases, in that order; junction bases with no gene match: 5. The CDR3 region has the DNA TGTGCCAGCAGCTTGACTAGCGGGAGAGGCGAGCAGTACTTC. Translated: CASSLTSGRGEQYF.